One TCR beta chain is described in this entry. Original methodology: Using reference gene primer amplification, nucleated cell counts were estimated. The assay was immunoSEQ multiplex PCR, and TCRdb's table has in-frame clones only and misses some. Clonal size and the V and J genes are those of that table, whereas D and trimming came from the DNA. The data show 150,000 to 200,000 clones, roughly 93% seen once. Germline CDR1 LGHNA, CDR2 YSLEER. V dropped 6 bases and J dropped 8 bases, with 13 bases sitting between them. This CDR3 is 12 amino acids long. The data belong to a study of blood T cell repertoires in COVID-19. As for the study in general: There were acute and convalescent COVID-19 samples, and they came from the United States, Italy and Spain. Nucleic acid was either cDNA or gDNA, and it came from T cells, B-cell-depleted T cells, or PBMCs.

Sequencing was carried out using peripheral blood. The receptor comes from a woman between 45 and 65 years old with acute or convalescent COVID-19. The chain has TRBV4-3 and TRBJ1-2, with D tentatively TRBD1 (5 bases). CDR3 nucleotide sequence: TGCGCCAGCAGAGGGCAGGGCGGCGGCTACACCTTC. It specifies CASRGQGGGYTF.